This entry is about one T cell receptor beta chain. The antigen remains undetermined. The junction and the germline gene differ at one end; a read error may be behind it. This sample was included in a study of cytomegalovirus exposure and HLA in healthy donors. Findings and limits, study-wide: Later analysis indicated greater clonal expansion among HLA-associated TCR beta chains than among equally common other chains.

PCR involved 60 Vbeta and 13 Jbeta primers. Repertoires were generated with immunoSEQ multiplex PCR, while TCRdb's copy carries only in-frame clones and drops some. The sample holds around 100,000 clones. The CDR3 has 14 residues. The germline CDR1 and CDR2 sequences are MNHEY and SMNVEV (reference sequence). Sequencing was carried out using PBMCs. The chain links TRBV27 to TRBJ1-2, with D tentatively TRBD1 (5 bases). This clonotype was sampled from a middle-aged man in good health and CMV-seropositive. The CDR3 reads CATSSLMGLRGYTF. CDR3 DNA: TGTGCCACCAGTTCCCTAATGGGACTGAGGGGCTACACCTTC.